These 13 T cell receptor beta chains share one sample of origin, sequenced in a study of beta chain features in type 1 diabetes. As every portion of the isolated RNA was reverse transcribed, the sequencing read expressed TCRB transcripts. Only in-frame clones appear in the TCRdb table, and some are missing; sequencing was by immunoSEQ multiplex PCR. The sample shows roughly 500,000 clones, 10% to 12% of them seen only once. Sequencing was carried out using naive CD4+ T cells from blood. These receptor sequences come from a woman younger than 35 in good health.

The chain combines TRBV7-9 with TRBJ1-2; D is ambiguous. This CDR3 is 13 amino acids long. The V end lost 6 bases, the J end lost 4 bases, and 12 bases lay between the germline ends. In germline, CDR1 is SEHNR, CDR2 FQNEAQ (reference sequence). The CDR3 region has the DNA TGTGCCAGCAGTCCCCCGTCGTCCTATGGCTACACCTTC. Protein: CASSPPSSYGYTF.

This clone was counted between two and nine times. This chain joins TRBV4-1 and TRBJ1-6; D may be TRBD1 (6 bases). The CDR3 runs to 14 residues. V lost 4 bases to trimming and J lost 7 bases, with 11 bases between them. Germline V gene data show CDR1 as MGHRA and CDR2 as YSYEKL. The CDR3 spells CASSRDIGNSPLHF. CDR3 sequence (DNA): TGCGCCAGCAGCCGGGACATAGGAAATTCACCCCTCCACTTT.

The chain carries TRBV11-3 and TRBJ1-1, with no clear D. The CDR3 contains 11 residues. CDR1 and CDR2 from the germline V gene are SGHNT and YENEEA. V lost 5 bases to trimming and J lost 7 bases, with 8 bases between them. The CDR3 nucleotides read TGTGCCAGCAGCCATCAATTTGAAGCTTTCTTT. Protein product: CASSHQFEAFF.

The J gene is TRBJ1-4, the V gene TRBV7-8; 7 bases match TRBD1. The CDR3 is 15 residues long. V lost 5 bases, J lost 3 bases, and 6 bases stayed unmatched. Germline V gene data show CDR1 as SGHVS and CDR2 as FQNEAQ. In DNA form, the CDR3 reads TGTGCCAGCAGCCCTACCGGGACAGCTAATGAAAAACTGTTTTTT. It codes for CASSPTGTANEKLFF.

The rearrangement links TRBV30 to TRBJ1-1; 9 nucleotides match TRBD1. The V segment lost 0 bases and the J segment 3 bases; nucleotides outside the gene matches: 5. The CDR3 sequence is 15 residues long. CDR1 and CDR2 from the germline V gene are GTSNPN and SVGIG (reference sequence). Here the CDR3 reads CAWSVPDRGDTEAFF. The DNA of the CDR3 is TGTGCCTGGAGTGTACCAGACAGGGGGGACACTGAAGCTTTCTTT.

This chain connects TRBV7-3 to TRBJ2-5, with 11 bases that match TRBD2. This CDR3 is 17 amino acids long. The ends lost 5 bases at V and 0 bases at J; junction bases unmatched: 8. Germline CDR1 is SGHTA and CDR2 is FQGTGA. The CDR3 DNA sequence: TGTGCCAGCAGCCCTGCACCTAGCGGGGGGTACCAAGAGACCCAGTACTTC. Amino acid sequence: CASSPAPSGGYQETQYF.

This clone was picked up a small number of times. This specimen includes other DNA sequences encoding the same CDR3. The chain carries TRBV18 and TRBJ2-1, with D uncertain. Trimming stripped 3 bases from V and 6 bases from J, with 3 bases between. Germline V CDR1 and CDR2: KGHSH, LQKENI. The CDR3 sequence is 11 residues long. For the CDR3, the DNA is TGTGCCAGCTCACCGAGCAATGAGCAGTTCTTC. Residues: CASSPSNEQFF.

This clone was detected only a few times. The chain combines TRBV19 with TRBJ2-1; D remains ambiguous. The CDR3 loop spans 15 amino acids. Germline V CDR1 and CDR2: LNHDA, SQIVND (reference sequence). Trimming took 0 bases from V and 5 from J, leaving 11 bases between them. Here the CDR3 reads CASSIDQTWDNEQFF. As DNA, the CDR3 is TGTGCCAGTAGTATAGACCAAACTTGGGACAATGAGCAGTTCTTC.

V is TRBV4-2 and J is TRBJ2-5; TRBD2 might be the D (5 bases). From germline, CDR1 is LGHNA and CDR2 YNFKEQ. V lost 1 base and J lost 4, with 13 bases in between. The CDR3 runs 15 residues. The DNA for the CDR3 is TGTGCCAGCAGCCAAGGACAACTTGGAGGAGAGACCCAGTACTTC. This translates into CASSQGQLGGETQYF.

This clone was counted a few times. The CDR3 coding sequence is TGCGCCAGCAGCTTGGGGACCACCGGAGAGACCCAGTACTTC. It codes for CASSLGTTGETQYF. The V and J genes are TRBV5-1 and TRBJ2-5; D is unclear. Looked up from germline, CDR1 is SGHRS and CDR2 is YFSETQ. The CDR3 sequence is 14 residues long. The V end lost 0 bases, the J end lost 4 bases, and 10 bases lay between the germline ends. Full variable domain (missing parts from reference TRBV5-1 and TRBJ2-5): KAGVTQTPRYLIKTRGQQVTLSCSPISGHRSVSWYQQTPGQGLQFLFEYFSETQRNKGNFPGRFSGRQFSNSRSEMNVSTLELGDSALYLCASSLGTTGETQYFGPGTRLLVL.

Of note for this clone: Germline and junction disagree at one end, which may indicate a read error. The V gene is TRBV18, the J gene TRBJ1-3; D is possibly TRBD1 (6 bases). The CDR3 has 15 residues. Germline V gene sequence: CDR1 KGHSH, CDR2 LQKENI. CDR3 residues: CASSPDRTSGSTIYF. CDR3 sequence (DNA): TGTGCCAGCTCACCAGACAGGACCTCTGGAAGCACCATATATTTT. The whole variable domain, remainder taken from reference TRBV18 and TRBJ1-3, is NAGVMQNPRHLVRRRGQEARLRCSPMKGHSHVYWYRQLPEEGLKFMVYLQKENIIDESGMPKERFSAEFPKEGPSILRIQQVVRGDSAAYFCASSPDRTSGSTIYFGEGSWLTVV.

The V gene is TRBV9, the J gene TRBJ2-2; D ambiguous. The CDR3 is 16 amino acids. The germline V gene has CDR1 SGDLS and CDR2 YYNGEE. V lost 0 bases and J lost 4, with 13 bases in between. The CDR3 nucleotides are TGTGCCAGCAGCGTAGCGAAGGGCACGGGCACCGGGGAGCTGTTTTTT. It yields the protein CASSVAKGTGTGELFF.

This chain uses TRBV19 with TRBJ1-5; D might be TRBD1 (6 bases). Germline values: CDR1 LNHDA, CDR2 SQIVND (reference sequence). The CDR3 consists of 14 residues. V dropped 3 bases and J dropped 4 bases, with 10 bases sitting between them. The CDR3 DNA follows: TGTGCCAGTAGTATCTGGGACAAGAATCAGCCCCAGCATTTT. The encoded protein is CASSIWDKNQPQHF. Together with reference TRBV19 and TRBJ1-5, the CDR3 gives the full variable domain: DGGITQSPKYLFRKEGQNVTLSCEQNLNHDAMYWYRQDPGQGLRLIYYSQIVNDFQKGDIAEGYSVSREKKESFPLTVTSAQKNPTAFYLCASSIWDKNQPQHFGDGTRLSIL.